Listed below are T cell receptor beta chains from one sample, sequenced in a study of blood T cell repertoires in COVID-19. Generated by immunoSEQ multiplex PCR, the TCRdb table keeps only in-frame clones and is missing some. The table shows 60,000 to 70,000 clones, with about 74% occurring only once. Specimen: peripheral blood. All receptors come from a woman of 80 years or more with acute or convalescent COVID-19. The conserved cysteine and the conserved F or W are not part of the CDR3 here. A clone size is listed for some rows: how often the clone was seen (once, few, many), or a class if it is expanded.

v_gene,abundance,CDR3aa
TRBV5-6,NA,ASSFLTSGGPQETQY
TRBV6-5,NA,ASRAGKRTDTQY
TRBV7-2,NA,ASSNDRVTYNEQF
TRBV29-1,NA,SASGLAGLYNEQF
TRBV18,once,ASSSNRGETQY
TRBV7-6,NA,ASSLRPARPGNTIY
TRBV9,NA,ASSVGAFTAAQPQH
TRBV30,NA,ACSPGTPTAGNTIY
TRBV10-2,NA,ASSPSGRGNEQF
TRBV7-8,NA,ASSRRETQYSEQY
TRBV6-2/TRBV6-3,NA,ASSYHLTGGDRNTEAF
TRBV27,NA,ASTGRGNTEAF
TRBV11-2,NA,ASSLGPQQPQH
TRBV10-3,NA,AIRGQGEETQY
TRBV28,NA,ASRDRGPDTQY
TRBV19,few,ASSTRGMNTEAF
TRBV2,NA,ASSDSPWLAGVSYEQY
TRBV5-6,NA,ASSLVTAGVSGANVLT
TRBV18,NA,ASSDGQAQPQH
TRBV4-3,NA,ASSQDRSSGRNEQF
TRBV19,few,ASSSKGGWGQRNNEQF
TRBV19,few,ASSSKEDTQY
TRBV5-4,NA,ASSLVGSGGKQY
TRBV28,NA,ASSTDSGDSPLH
TRBV4-2,NA,ASSQDAGIFGGYT
TRBV3-1/TRBV3-2,NA,ASSQNPSGVSSYNEQF
TRBV9,NA,ASSGRTSGRSDEQF
TRBV19,once,ASSVNRGTEAF
TRBV19,NA,ASSRGSGGAGLGTDTQY
TRBV18,NA,ASSPTLASRAYNEQF
TRBV19,NA,ASSTLTGMNTEAF
TRBV11-2,NA,ASSLGGSPLH